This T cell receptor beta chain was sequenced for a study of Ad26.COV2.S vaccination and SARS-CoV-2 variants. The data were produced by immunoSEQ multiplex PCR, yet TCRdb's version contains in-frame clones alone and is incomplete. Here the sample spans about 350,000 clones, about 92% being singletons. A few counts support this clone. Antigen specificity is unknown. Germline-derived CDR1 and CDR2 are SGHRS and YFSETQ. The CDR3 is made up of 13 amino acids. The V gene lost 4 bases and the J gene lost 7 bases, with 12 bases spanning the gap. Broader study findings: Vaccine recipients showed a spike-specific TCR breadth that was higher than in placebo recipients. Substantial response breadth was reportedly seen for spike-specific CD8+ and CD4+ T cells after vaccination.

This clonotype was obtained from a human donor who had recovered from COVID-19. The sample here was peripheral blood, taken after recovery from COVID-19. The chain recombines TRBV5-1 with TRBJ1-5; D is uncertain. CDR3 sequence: CASSPEVGQPQHF. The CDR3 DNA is TGCGCCAGCAGCCCCGAGGTTGGGCAGCCCCAGCATTTT.